A single sample is the source of the 30 T cell receptor beta chains below, sequenced in a study of cytomegalovirus exposure and HLA in healthy donors. The PCR used 60 Vbeta and 13 Jbeta primers. Sequencing was performed with immunoSEQ multiplex PCR; in TCRdb, only in-frame clones are kept and a portion is missing. Of around 160,000 clones in the sample, around 86% were seen once. Sequences were obtained from PBMCs. The receptor set was obtained from a man in his forties or fifties in good health and CMV-seropositive.

The genes are TRBV10-3 and TRBJ2-7, with 7 bases aligning to TRBD2. This CDR3 region has 15 residues. Germline V gene sequence: CDR1 ENHRY, CDR2 SYGVKD. The V and J ends lost 6 bases and 0 bases, in that order; junction bases with no gene match: 8. DNA of the CDR3: TGTGCCATCAGACCCACAGCGGGAAGCTCCTACGAGCAGTACTTC. Protein sequence: CAIRPTAGSSYEQYF.

This rearrangement joins TRBV27 to TRBJ2-1; 12 positions agree with TRBD2. The V segment lost 2 bases and the J segment 7 bases; nucleotides outside the gene matches: 6. This CDR3 region has 16 residues. The germline gives CDR1 MNHEY, CDR2 SMNVEV (reference sequence). The CDR3 loop is CASSLIPSGGENEQFF. Written as DNA, the CDR3 is TGTGCCAGCAGTTTAATTCCTAGCGGGGGGGAAAATGAGCAGTTCTTC.

CDR3 in amino acids: CAWSPRDRSYNEQFF. CDR3 DNA sequence: TGTGCCTGGAGCCCTCGGGACAGGTCCTACAATGAGCAGTTCTTC. The chain is built from TRBV30 and TRBJ2-1, with 8 bases fitting TRBD1. Germline V gene lookup returns CDR1 GTSNPN and CDR2 SVGIG (reference sequence). CDR3 length: 15 amino acids. Unmatched junction bases numbered 5, after V lost 3 bases and J lost 1 base.

The genes are TRBV28 and TRBJ1-3, with D possibly TRBD1 on 6 matching bases. The V gene lost 5 bases and the J gene lost 4 bases, with 12 bases spanning the gap. Germline V lookup: CDR1 MDHEN, CDR2 SYDVKM. The CDR3 extends over 14 amino acids. CDR3: CASSTLTGGNTIYF. The CDR3 DNA is TGTGCCAGCAGTACCCTGACAGGCGGAAACACCATATATTTT.

The sample holds one count of this clone. This chain joins TRBV2 and TRBJ1-2; 11 nucleotides match TRBD1. The CDR3 sequence is 15 residues long. V lost 1 base and J lost 8; bases outside the gene matches: 6. CDR1 is SNHLY and CDR2 is FYNNEI in the germline V gene. CDR3 protein: CASSEEDRGLAGYTF. CDR3 DNA sequence: TGTGCCAGCAGTGAAGAGGACAGGGGGCTAGCCGGCTACACCTTC.

The rearrangement links TRBV6-6 to TRBJ1-3; 8 bases agree with TRBD1. Germline trimming cut 0 bases from V and 2 bases from J; bases unmatched to any gene: 0. Germline loops: CDR1 MNHNY, CDR2 SVGAGI (reference sequence). This CDR3 spans 15 amino acids. The chain's CDR3 is CASSYSQGAGNTIYF. CDR3 DNA: TGTGCCAGCAGTTACTCACAGGGGGCTGGAAACACCATATATTTT.

The chain has TRBV18 and TRBJ2-7, with 8 bases lining up with TRBD1. Germline V CDR1 and CDR2: KGHSH, LQKENI. The length of the CDR3 is 14 residues. After removal of 5 bases from V and 4 bases from J, the junction contained 7 bases not matched to a gene. The CDR3 sequence is CASSTGTGLYEQYF. DNA of the CDR3: TGTGCCAGCTCAACCGGGACAGGCCTTTACGAGCAGTACTTC.

The rearrangement joins TRBV11-2 to TRBJ1-1; D remains ambiguous. Germline CDR1 and CDR2: SGHAT and FQNNGV. The CDR3 loop spans 14 amino acids. The V gene lost 5 bases and the J gene lost 1 base, with 11 bases spanning the gap. The CDR3 sequence is CASSPSLGNTEAFF. Here the CDR3 DNA reads TGTGCCAGCAGCCCTAGCCTGGGGAACACTGAAGCTTTCTTT.

The chain recombines TRBV7-9 with TRBJ2-5; D possibly corresponds to TRBD1 (6 bases). CDR1 is SEHNR and CDR2 is FQNEAQ in the germline V gene (reference sequence). CDR3 length equals 16 residues. V dropped 1 base and J dropped 1 base, with 13 bases sitting between them. CDR3 region: CASSLGLRGFQETQYF. The CDR3 DNA reads TGTGCCAGCAGCTTAGGTCTGAGGGGGTTCCAAGAGACCCAGTACTTC.

This clone was observed once. The chain carries TRBV5-1 and TRBJ2-1, with 7 bases fitting TRBD2. V trimming: 4 bases; J trimming: 6 bases; junction bases outside the gene matches: 10. Germline V gene sequence: CDR1 SGHRS, CDR2 YFSETQ. This CDR3 has 15 amino acids. The CDR3 nucleotides are TGCGCCAGCAGCCCTCCACCCGGGACTACCAATGAGCAGTTCTTC. This gives the protein CASSPPPGTTNEQFF. The full variable domain, its missing parts supplied by reference TRBV5-1 and TRBJ2-1, is KAGVTQTPRYLIKTRGQQVTLSCSPISGHRSVSWYQQTPGQGLQFLFEYFSETQRNKGNFPGRFSGRQFSNSRSEMNVSTLELGDSALYLCASSPPPGTTNEQFFGPGTRLTVL.

For this clone: The final CDR3 position lacks the conserved phenylalanine or tryptophan, pointing to a likely read error. The chain combines TRBV7-2 with TRBJ1-2; no firm D call. V lost 2 bases and J lost 6, with 10 bases in between. Germline lookup yields CDR1 SGHTA and CDR2 FQGNSA. This CDR3 is 13 amino acids long. Here the CDR3 reads CASSLPGKDGYTL. CDR3 coding DNA: TGTGCCAGCAGCTTACCCGGGAAGGATGGCTACACCCTC.

A few counts support this clone. This chain joins TRBV4-2 and TRBJ2-7; 10 bases match TRBD1. The CDR3 runs to 14 residues. The V and J ends lost 4 bases and 2 bases, in that order; junction bases with no gene match: 2. From germline, CDR1 is LGHNA and CDR2 YNFKEQ. The chain's CDR3 is CASSPGQGAYEQYF. The DNA of the CDR3 is TGTGCCAGCAGCCCAGGACAGGGGGCCTACGAGCAGTACTTC.

The chain joins TRBV6-5 to TRBJ2-7, with a weak D call TRBD1 (6 bases). V dropped 2 bases and J dropped 2 bases, with 13 bases sitting between them. This CDR3 spans 15 amino acids. Germline V gene sequence: CDR1 MNHEY, CDR2 SVGAGI. The CDR3 loop reads CASSYGRGATYEQYF. In DNA, the CDR3 is TGTGCCAGCAGTTACGGCAGGGGCGCGACCTACGAGCAGTACTTC.

Notes on this clone: Other DNA sequences within the sample encode an identical CDR3. The J gene is TRBJ2-3, the V gene TRBV5-6; D gene uncertain. V shed 1 base and J shed 5 bases, with 5 bases lying between them. The germline gives CDR1 SGHDT, CDR2 YYEEEE. The CDR3 totals 12 residues. Written as DNA, the CDR3 is TGTGCCAGCAGCTTGTCGGTAGATACGCAGTATTTT. As protein: CASSLSVDTQYF.

This clone has just one count. The J gene is TRBJ2-7, the V gene TRBV2; D not resolved. The CDR3 sequence is 11 residues long. Germline V gene data show CDR1 as SNHLY and CDR2 as FYNNEI. V was pared by 2 bases and J by 4 bases, with 3 bases between. The CDR3 here is CASSELYEQYF. The CDR3 region has the DNA TGTGCCAGCAGTGAACTGTACGAGCAGTACTTC.

The chain is built from TRBV5-4 and TRBJ2-7, with 8 positions matching TRBD2. Germline V gene data show CDR1 as SGHNT and CDR2 as YYREEE (reference sequence). CDR3 size: 15 residues. The J segment lost 2 bases and the V segment lost 4 bases, leaving 8 bases of the junction unmatched. CDR3 amino acids: CASSPPGLATYEQYF. Here the CDR3 DNA reads TGTGCCAGCAGCCCACCCGGACTAGCTACCTACGAGCAGTACTTC.

The rearrangement joins TRBV18 to TRBJ2-3; D call uncertain. CDR3 length: 15 amino acids. V lost 0 bases to trimming and J lost 4 bases, with 11 bases between them. The germline V gene has CDR1 KGHSH and CDR2 LQKENI. CDR3 nucleotides: TGTGCCAGCTCACCACCGGTTGCGAGTCCAGATACGCAGTATTTT. Translating gives CASSPPVASPDTQYF.

This sequence joins TRBV29-1 and TRBJ2-3; 8 bases are a match to TRBD2. Germline V gene data show CDR1 as SQVTM and CDR2 as ANQGSEA. The CDR3 is made up of 15 amino acids. V shed 0 bases, J shed 8 bases, and the junction held 10 bases outside the gene matches. As DNA, the CDR3 is TGCAGCGTTGAAGATGCTAGCGGGCCCGGGGGTACGCAGTATTTT. Its protein product is CSVEDASGPGGTQYF.

The rearrangement links TRBV6-6 to TRBJ2-3; TRBD2 aligns across 8 bases. V lost 4 bases, J lost 6 bases, and 3 bases stayed unmatched. This CDR3 region has 13 residues. Germline V gene sequence: CDR1 MNHNY, CDR2 SVGAGI (reference sequence). CDR3 coding DNA: TGTGCCAGCAGTTTTTCGGGGGGGGATACGCAGTATTTT. It specifies CASSFSGGDTQYF.

This chain uses TRBV9 with TRBJ1-2, with 7 bases fitting TRBD1. Germline CDR1 and CDR2: SGDLS and YYNGEE. Germline trimming cut 3 bases from V and 7 bases from J; bases unmatched to any gene: 9. This CDR3 spans 14 amino acids. The CDR3: CASSEGVTGFGYTF. The CDR3 DNA follows: TGTGCCAGCAGCGAGGGAGTGACAGGGTTTGGCTACACCTTC.

The CDR3 region is CASSSLSFYQETQYF. The CDR3, as DNA: TGTGCCAGCAGCTCCCTTTCTTTCTACCAAGAGACCCAGTACTTC. The chain links TRBV7-2 to TRBJ2-5; no clear D. The length of the CDR3 is 15 residues. V was clipped by 4 bases and J by 0 bases, with 12 bases between them. Per germline, CDR1 SGHTA and CDR2 FQGNSA.

This chain's CDR3 is CASSLSRAGGTDTQYF. The CDR3 DNA reads TGCGCCAGCAGCTTGAGTAGGGCGGGAGGTACAGATACGCAGTATTTT. The rearrangement links TRBV5-1 to TRBJ2-3; TRBD2 matches 8 bases. The CDR3 contains 16 residues. Unmatched junction bases numbered 7, after V lost 1 base and J lost 3 bases. Per germline, CDR1 SGHRS and CDR2 YFSETQ.

The V and J genes are TRBV18 and TRBJ1-1, with D tentatively TRBD1 (6 bases). Trimming removed 3 bases at V and 3 bases at J, with 11 bases between. The CDR3 has 14 residues. The germline CDR1 and CDR2 sequences are KGHSH and LQKENI. CDR3 coding DNA: TGTGCCAGCTCACCGGCCGGGGGGCACACTGAAGCTTTCTTT. This translates into CASSPAGGHTEAFF.

The chain employs TRBV4-3 and TRBJ2-1, with TRBD1 as a possible D gene (6 bases). Between the trimmed V and J ends, which lost 0 bases and 9 bases, there was a span of 9 bases. Germline V gene sequence: CDR1 LGHNA, CDR2 YSLEER. The CDR3 extends over 13 amino acids. The CDR3 here is CASSQDSGVEQFF. The CDR3 coding sequence is TGCGCCAGCAGCCAAGATTCAGGGGTTGAGCAGTTCTTC.

CDR3 residues: CASSRMQEPQHF. CDR3 DNA sequence: TGTGCCAGCAGTAGGATGCAGGAGCCCCAGCATTTT. The chain combines TRBV5-6 with TRBJ1-5; D is undetermined. Germline V CDR1 and CDR2: SGHDT, YYEEEE. This CDR3 is built from 12 residues. The ends were cut back, 5 bases at V and 8 bases at J, with 11 bases in the middle.

V gene TRBV5-1 combines with J gene TRBJ1-1; 10 nucleotides agree with TRBD1. This CDR3 has 15 amino acids. In germline, CDR1 is SGHRS, CDR2 YFSETQ. The V gene end was trimmed by 4 bases and the J gene end by 11 bases; junction bases not matched to a gene: 14. CDR3 protein: CASSPSGQGGFVAFF. The CDR3 DNA follows: TGCGCCAGCAGCCCATCTGGACAGGGGGGCTTTGTGGCTTTCTTT.

CDR3 amino acids: CASSYYRAFSGNTIYF. The CDR3 region has the DNA TGTGCCAGCAGTTACTACAGGGCGTTCTCTGGAAACACCATATATTTT. V usage is TRBV6-6 and J usage is TRBJ1-3; D may be TRBD1 (6 bases). The CDR3 runs 16 residues. V was shortened by 1 base and J by 0 bases, with 10 bases between the two germline ends. Germline lookup yields CDR1 MNHNY and CDR2 SVGAGI (reference sequence).

This chain joins TRBV29-1 and TRBJ2-1; possible D gene TRBD2, 7 bases. Trimming took off 3 bases at V and 8 bases at J, with 14 bases between the two ends. Germline CDR1 and CDR2: SQVTM and ANQGSEA. CDR3 size: 13 residues. The CDR3 reads CSVERGPGDEQFF. CDR3 in DNA: TGCAGCGTTGAGCGGGGGCCAGGGGATGAGCAGTTCTTC.

This clone was seen a single time. This rearrangement joins TRBV15 to TRBJ1-2; the D gene is possibly TRBD1 (6 bases). Germline CDR1 and CDR2: LNHNV and YYDKDF (reference sequence). V was cut by 1 base and J by 4 bases, with 10 bases left in between. The CDR3 is made up of 14 amino acids. The CDR3 here is CATSRARTAYGYTF. CDR3 nucleotides: TGTGCCACCAGCAGAGCCAGGACAGCCTATGGCTACACCTTC.

The rearrangement uses TRBV28 and TRBJ1-5, with D possibly being TRBD1 (5 bases). Per germline, CDR1 MDHEN and CDR2 SYDVKM. This CDR3 has 13 residues. Deletions cut 8 bases from V and 7 bases from J, with 15 bases between. The CDR3 region has the DNA TGTGCCAGCCATGGGTTGCAGGGACAGCCCCAGCATTTT. Translating gives CASHGLQGQPQHF. Looking up the rest from reference TRBV28 and TRBJ1-5 gives the full variable domain: DVKVTQSSRYLVKRTGEKVFLECVQDMDHENMFWYRQDPGLGLRLIYFSYDVKMKEKGDIPEGYSVSREKKERFSLILESASTNQTSMYLCASHGLQGQPQHFGDGTRLSIL.